This T cell receptor beta chain emerged from a study of blood T cell repertoires in COVID-19. In germline, CDR1 is SGHTA, CDR2 FQGTGA. Trimming removed 2 bases at V and 2 bases at J, with 10 bases between. This CDR3 has 14 residues. This clone was picked up a small number of times. The protocol was immunoSEQ multiplex PCR, while the TCRdb copy is restricted to in-frame clones and leaves out a portion. The sample yields 180,000 or so clones, approximately 83% seen once. The sample comprised peripheral blood. This clonotype originated in a man in his 60s with acute or convalescent COVID-19. The chain links TRBV7-3 to TRBJ2-7, with D tentatively TRBD1 (6 bases). CDR3 protein: CASSLEGGAYEQYF. In DNA form, the CDR3 reads TGTGCCAGCAGCTTAGAAGGGGGAGCCTACGAGCAGTACTTC. The full variable domain, completed using reference TRBV7-3 and TRBJ2-7, is GAGVSQTPSNKVTEKGKYVELRCDPISGHTALYWYRQSLGQGPEFLIYFQGTGAADDSGLPNDRFFAVRPEGSVSTLKIQRTERGDSAVYLCASSLEGGAYEQYFGPGTRLTVT.